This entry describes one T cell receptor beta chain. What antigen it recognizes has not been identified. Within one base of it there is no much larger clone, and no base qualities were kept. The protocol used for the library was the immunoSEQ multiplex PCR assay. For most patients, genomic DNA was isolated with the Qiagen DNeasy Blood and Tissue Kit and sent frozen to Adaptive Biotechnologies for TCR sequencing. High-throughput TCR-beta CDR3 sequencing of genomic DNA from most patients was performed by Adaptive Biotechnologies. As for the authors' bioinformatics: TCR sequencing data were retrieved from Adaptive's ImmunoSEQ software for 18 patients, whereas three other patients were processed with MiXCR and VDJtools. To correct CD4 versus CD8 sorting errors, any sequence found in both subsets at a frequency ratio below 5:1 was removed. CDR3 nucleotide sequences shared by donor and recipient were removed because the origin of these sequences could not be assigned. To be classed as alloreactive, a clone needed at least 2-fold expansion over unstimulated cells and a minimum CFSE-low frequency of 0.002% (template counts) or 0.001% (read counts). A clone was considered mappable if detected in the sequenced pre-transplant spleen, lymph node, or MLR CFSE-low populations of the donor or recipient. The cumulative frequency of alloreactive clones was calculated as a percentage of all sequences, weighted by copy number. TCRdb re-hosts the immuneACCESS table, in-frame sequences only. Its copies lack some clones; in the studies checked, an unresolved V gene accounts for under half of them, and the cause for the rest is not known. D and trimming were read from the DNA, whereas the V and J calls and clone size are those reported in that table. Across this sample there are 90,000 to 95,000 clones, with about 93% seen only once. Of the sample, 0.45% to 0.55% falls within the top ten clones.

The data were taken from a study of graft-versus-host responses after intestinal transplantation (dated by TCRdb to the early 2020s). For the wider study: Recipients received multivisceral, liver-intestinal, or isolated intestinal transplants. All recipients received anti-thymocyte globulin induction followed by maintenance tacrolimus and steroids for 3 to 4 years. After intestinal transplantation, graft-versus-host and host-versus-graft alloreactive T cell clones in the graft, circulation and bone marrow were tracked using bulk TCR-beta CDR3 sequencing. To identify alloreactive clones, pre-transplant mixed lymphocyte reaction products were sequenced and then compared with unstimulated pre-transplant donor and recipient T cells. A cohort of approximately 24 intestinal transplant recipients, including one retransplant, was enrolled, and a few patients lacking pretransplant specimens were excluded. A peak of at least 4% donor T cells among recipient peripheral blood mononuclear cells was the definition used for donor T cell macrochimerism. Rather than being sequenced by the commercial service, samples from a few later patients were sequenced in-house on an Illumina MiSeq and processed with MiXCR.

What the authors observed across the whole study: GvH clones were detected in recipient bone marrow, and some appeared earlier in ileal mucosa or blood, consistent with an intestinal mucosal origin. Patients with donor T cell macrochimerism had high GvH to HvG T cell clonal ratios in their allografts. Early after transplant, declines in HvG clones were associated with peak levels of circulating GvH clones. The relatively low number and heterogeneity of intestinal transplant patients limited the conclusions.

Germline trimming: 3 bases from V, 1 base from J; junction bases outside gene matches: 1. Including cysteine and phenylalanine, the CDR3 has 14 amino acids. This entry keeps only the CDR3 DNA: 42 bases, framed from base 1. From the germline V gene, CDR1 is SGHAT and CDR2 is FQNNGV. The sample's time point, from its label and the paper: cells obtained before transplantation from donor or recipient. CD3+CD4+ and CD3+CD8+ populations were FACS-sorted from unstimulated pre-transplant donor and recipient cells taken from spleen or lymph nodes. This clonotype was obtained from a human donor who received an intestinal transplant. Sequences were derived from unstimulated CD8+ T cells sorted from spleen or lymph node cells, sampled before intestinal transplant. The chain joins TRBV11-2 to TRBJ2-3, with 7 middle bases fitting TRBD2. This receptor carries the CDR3 CASSFSGGTDTQYF. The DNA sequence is TGTGCCAGCAGCTTCAGCGGGGGCACAGATACGCAGTATTTT.